The 28 T cell receptor beta chains listed next were all sequenced from one sample in a study of technical replicates of blood from a few donors. Here immunoSEQ multiplex PCR was the method, and the copy in TCRdb shows in-frame clones only, minus some. Altogether under 95,000 clones are present, 75% to 95% being singletons, with the ten largest covering roughly 0.4%. The sequencing sample was made of T cells isolated from PBMCs. The receptor source for this set is a human donor in good health. Some clones in this sample may be carry-over from other donors' samples.

The V call is TRBV6-1, the J call TRBJ1-3; 7 bases are shared with TRBD1. The junction had 7 bases not matched to a gene; V was cut back by 6 bases and J by 2 bases. The CDR3 loop spans 15 amino acids. CDR1 and CDR2 (germline): MNHNS, SASEGT. The CDR3 reads CASRPTGEPGNTIYF. The CDR3 region has the DNA TGTGCCAGCAGACCTACAGGGGAACCTGGAAACACCATATATTTT.

The chain carries TRBV13 and TRBJ1-1, with 7 bases aligning to TRBD1. V gave up 1 base and J gave up 8 bases; unmatched junction bases: 10. This CDR3 contains 15 residues. The germline V gene has CDR1 PRHDT and CDR2 FYEKMQ (reference sequence). The CDR3 reads CASSLERQGHSEAFF. CDR3 in DNA: TGTGCCAGCAGCTTAGAGAGACAGGGCCACTCCGAAGCTTTCTTT.

This chain links TRBV28 with TRBJ1-5; D may be TRBD1 (6 bases). The germline V and J ends were trimmed by 2 bases and 0 bases, with 20 bases remaining between them. Germline assignment: CDR1 MDHEN and CDR2 SYDVKM. The CDR3 is made up of 19 amino acids. The CDR3 nucleotides read TGTGCCAGCAGTTTAGAGGGGGTGGGTTTGCCTATTAGCAATCAGCCCCAGCATTTT. Translation: CASSLEGVGLPISNQPQHF.

This chain connects TRBV29-1 to TRBJ2-2; maybe TRBD1 (5 bases). Germline values: CDR1 SQVTM, CDR2 ANQGSEA. The length of the CDR3 is 15 residues. The V gene lost 4 bases and the J gene lost 4 bases, with 16 bases spanning the gap. The CDR3 protein is CSVAFEQETTGELFF. The CDR3 DNA is TGCAGCGTTGCCTTCGAACAGGAGACCACCGGGGAGCTGTTTTTT.

The V call is TRBV10-3, the J call TRBJ2-5, with 12 bases identical to TRBD2. Germline CDR1 is ENHRY and CDR2 is SYGVKD. This CDR3 has 16 amino acids. J was trimmed by 2 bases and V by 6 bases; bases with no gene match: 7. The CDR3: CAISPVGLAGQETQYF. The CDR3 nucleotides are TGTGCCATCAGCCCCGTCGGACTAGCGGGACAAGAGACCCAGTACTTC.

The CDR3 DNA sequence: TGTGCCAGCAGAACCCCGGGAAAATACGAGCAGTACTTC. Translating gives CASRTPGKYEQYF. The chain couples TRBV7-6 to TRBJ2-7, with D tentatively TRBD2 (5 bases). Trimming took off 6 bases at V and 4 bases at J, with 13 bases between the two ends. The CDR3 is made up of 13 amino acids. CDR1 and CDR2 from the germline V gene are SGHVS and FNYEAQ.

The chain links TRBV6-5 to TRBJ2-5; D unresolved. The CDR3 extends over 13 amino acids. Per the germline V gene, CDR1 is MNHEY and CDR2 is SVGAGI. The ends were cut back, 7 bases at V and 4 bases at J, with 13 bases in the middle. CDR3 in amino acids: CASKRSPPETQYF. CDR3 bases: TGTGCCAGCAAACGGTCGCCCCCAGAGACCCAGTACTTC.

The chain carries TRBV4-1 and TRBJ2-1, with TRBD2 matching 11 bases. V shed 4 bases and J 9 bases; nucleotides not matched to a gene: 8. The CDR3 loop spans 15 amino acids. Germline V gives CDR1 MGHRA, CDR2 YSYEKL. Here the CDR3 DNA reads TGCGCCAGCAGCCCCCGACTAGCGGGAAGTCTTGAGCAGTTCTTC. As protein: CASSPRLAGSLEQFF.

J is TRBJ2-7 and V is TRBV10-2, with 8 bases matching TRBD2. The germline CDR1 and CDR2 sequences are WSHSY and SAAADI. Trimming removed 2 bases from V and 6 bases from J; junction bases left unmatched: 12. This CDR3 has 16 residues. The CDR3 here is CASSEDVWPGTSEQYF. CDR3 nucleotide sequence: TGCGCCAGCAGTGAGGATGTGTGGCCCGGGACTAGCGAGCAGTACTTC.

The gene calls are TRBV11-3 and TRBJ2-1; 7 positions match TRBD1. The germline CDR1 and CDR2 sequences are SGHNT and YENEEA. V lost 8 bases to trimming and J lost 0 bases; unmatched junction nucleotides: 7. The CDR3 extends over 15 amino acids. The CDR3 bases are TGTGCCAGCGATGCAGGGGGAAGCTCCTACAATGAGCAGTTCTTC. It yields the protein CASDAGGSSYNEQFF.

The chain employs TRBV6-5 and TRBJ1-3; no clear D. Trimming shortened V by 6 bases and J by 3 bases, and 15 bases separated the two germline ends. The CDR3 is 15 amino acids. The germline gives CDR1 MNHEY, CDR2 SVGAGI. CDR3 residues: CASSIDGDGGNTIYF. The CDR3 DNA reads as TGTGCCAGCAGCATCGACGGAGACGGTGGAAACACCATATATTTT.

The chain joins TRBV4-1 to TRBJ1-1, with 8 bases identical to TRBD1. CDR1 is MGHRA, CDR2 YSYEKL, per germline. This CDR3 has 16 residues. V lost 0 bases, J lost 7 bases, and 10 bases stayed unmatched. CDR3 sequence: CASSQDPGTGAYEAFF. CDR3 nucleotides: TGCGCCAGCAGCCAAGACCCTGGGACAGGAGCGTATGAAGCTTTCTTT.

This rearrangement joins TRBV5-6 to TRBJ2-7, with TRBD1 matching 7 bases. The V segment lost 4 bases and the J segment 3 bases; nucleotides outside the gene matches: 16. The CDR3 extends over 17 amino acids. Germline V gives CDR1 SGHDT, CDR2 YYEEEE. CDR3 nucleotide sequence: TGTGCCAGCAGCCGTGTCTATGGACAGGACCCCCGCTACGAGCAGTACTTC. Protein: CASSRVYGQDPRYEQYF.

V is TRBV6-5 and J is TRBJ2-5, with D perhaps TRBD1 (6 bases). The CDR3 runs to 16 residues. Trimming cost V 0 bases and J 5 bases, with 16 bases left between them. Germline-derived CDR1 and CDR2 are MNHEY and SVGAGI. The CDR3 sequence: CASSYSDRNHQETQYF. The CDR3 DNA sequence: TGTGCCAGCAGTTACTCCGACAGGAATCATCAGGAGACCCAGTACTTC.

The genes are TRBV5-1 and TRBJ2-7, with 7 bases lining up with TRBD1. The CDR3 is 16 residues long. Germline V gene data show CDR1 as SGHRS and CDR2 as YFSETQ. The junction had 11 bases not matched to a gene; V was cut back by 5 bases and J by 0 bases. The CDR3 loop is CASRIRTGRSSYEQYF. Written as DNA, the CDR3 is TGCGCCAGCAGAATACGGACAGGACGGAGCTCCTACGAGCAGTACTTC.

V is TRBV10-3 and J is TRBJ2-7; D unresolved. CDR3 size: 11 residues. CDR1 and CDR2 from the germline V gene are ENHRY and SYGVKD. V dropped 0 bases and J dropped 7 bases, with 4 bases sitting between them. The chain's CDR3 is CAISESGEQYF. For the CDR3, the DNA is TGTGCCATCAGTGAGTCCGGGGAGCAGTACTTC.

The chain employs TRBV28 and TRBJ2-1, with 7 bases identical to TRBD2. Germline loops: CDR1 MDHEN, CDR2 SYDVKM. This CDR3 has 15 residues. With 2 bases clipped from V and 2 bases from J, the junction kept 3 bases outside the gene matches. Here the CDR3 DNA reads TGTGCCAGCAGTTTAAACCTAGCGGCCTACAATGAGCAGTTCTTC. This translates into CASSLNLAAYNEQFF.

This chain connects TRBV19 to TRBJ2-1; 10 bases match TRBD2. V lost 6 bases and J lost 0; bases outside the gene matches: 2. The germline V gene encodes CDR1 LNHDA and CDR2 SQIVND (reference sequence). The CDR3 totals 15 residues. This CDR3 is CASRPSGSSYNEQFF. The DNA of the CDR3 is TGTGCCAGTAGGCCTAGCGGGAGCTCCTACAATGAGCAGTTCTTC.

The chain is built from TRBV29-1 and TRBJ2-3; 10 nucleotides align to TRBD2. The CDR3 consists of 14 residues. Germline lookup yields CDR1 SQVTM and CDR2 ANQGSEA. V shed 3 bases and J 4 bases; nucleotides not matched to a gene: 4. CDR3 in amino acids: CSVDSSGRSDTQYF. The CDR3, as DNA: TGCAGCGTTGACTCTAGCGGGAGATCAGATACGCAGTATTTT.

A remark on this clone: The junction differs from germline at one of its ends, possibly a read error. The rearrangement joins TRBV6-1 to TRBJ2-7; D is undetermined. CDR1 and CDR2 from the germline V gene are MNHNS and SASEGT. CDR3 size: 13 residues. The CDR3 DNA reads TGTGCCAGCAGTGATCCGGTTTCCTACGAACAGTACTTC. This encodes CASSDPVSYEQYF.

The chain carries TRBV9 and TRBJ2-3; possible D gene TRBD2, 6 bases. V was clipped by 7 bases and J by 3 bases, with 12 bases between them. CDR3 size: 13 residues. Germline-derived CDR1 and CDR2 are SGDLS and YYNGEE. The CDR3 DNA reads TGTGCCAGCTCCCTGCGGGAAACAGATACGCAGTATTTT. Translated, it gives CASSLRETDTQYF.

The J gene is TRBJ2-1, the V gene TRBV6-6; 10 bases line up with TRBD2. CDR1 is MNHNY, CDR2 SVGAGI, per germline (reference sequence). Trimming took 6 bases from V and 2 from J; bases not matched to a gene: 4. The CDR3 runs 15 residues. The CDR3 protein is CASRQSGGAYNEQFF. For the CDR3, the DNA is TGTGCCAGCAGACAGAGCGGGGGGGCCTACAATGAGCAGTTCTTC.

The V and J genes are TRBV9 and TRBJ2-1, with 7 bases fitting TRBD2. Trimming at V came to 5 bases and at J to 10 bases, leaving 3 bases not matched to a gene. There are 11 residues in the CDR3. Germline lookup yields CDR1 SGDLS and CDR2 YYNGEE. CDR3 DNA: TGTGCCAGCAGTGTTAGCGGGGAGCAGTTCTTC. This translates into CASSVSGEQFF.

The genes are TRBV12-5 and TRBJ1-4, with 7 positions matching TRBD1. Germline-derived CDR1 and CDR2 are LGHNT and FRNRAP. The CDR3 runs to 18 residues. V shed 0 bases and J 4 bases; nucleotides not matched to a gene: 11. The CDR3 here is CASGLVPTGREVNEKLFF. The CDR3 bases are TGTGCTAGTGGTTTGGTCCCGACAGGGCGGGAGGTTAATGAAAAACTGTTTTTT.

The rearrangement uses TRBV5-5 and TRBJ1-6; D is undetermined. Germline CDR1 SGHKS, CDR2 YYEKEE (reference sequence). The CDR3 is made up of 16 amino acids. Trimming removed 5 bases at V and 0 bases at J, with 12 bases between. CDR3 sequence reads: CASSRPSGSYNSPLHF. CDR3 nucleotides: TGTGCCAGCAGTCGACCAAGCGGCTCCTATAATTCACCCCTCCACTTT.

The V call is TRBV27, the J call TRBJ2-2; D perhaps matches TRBD2 (5 bases). V was shortened by 0 bases and J by 0 bases, with 5 bases between the two germline ends. The CDR3 has 15 amino acids. Per germline, CDR1 MNHEY and CDR2 SMNVEV (reference sequence). In nucleotides, the CDR3 is TGTGCCAGCAGTTTATCGAGGGCGAACACCGGGGAGCTGTTTTTT. It encodes CASSLSRANTGELFF.

The chain links TRBV6-5 to TRBJ1-1; D perhaps matches TRBD1 (6 bases). V lost 5 bases and J lost 1, with 14 bases in between. The germline V gene encodes CDR1 MNHEY and CDR2 SVGAGI. CDR3 size: 15 residues. CDR3 protein: CASSLNRAQNTEAFF. DNA of the CDR3: TGTGCCAGCAGTCTCAACAGGGCCCAGAACACTGAAGCTTTCTTT.

The chain has TRBV19 and TRBJ1-2; 8 bases are shared with TRBD1. Trimming took 11 bases from V and 3 from J; bases not matched to a gene: 8. The length of the CDR3 is 13 residues. Germline loops: CDR1 LNHDA, CDR2 SQIVND (reference sequence). The CDR3, as DNA: TGTGCCTCCACGGGACAGGCGTACTATGGCTACACCTTC. Protein: CASTGQAYYGYTF.